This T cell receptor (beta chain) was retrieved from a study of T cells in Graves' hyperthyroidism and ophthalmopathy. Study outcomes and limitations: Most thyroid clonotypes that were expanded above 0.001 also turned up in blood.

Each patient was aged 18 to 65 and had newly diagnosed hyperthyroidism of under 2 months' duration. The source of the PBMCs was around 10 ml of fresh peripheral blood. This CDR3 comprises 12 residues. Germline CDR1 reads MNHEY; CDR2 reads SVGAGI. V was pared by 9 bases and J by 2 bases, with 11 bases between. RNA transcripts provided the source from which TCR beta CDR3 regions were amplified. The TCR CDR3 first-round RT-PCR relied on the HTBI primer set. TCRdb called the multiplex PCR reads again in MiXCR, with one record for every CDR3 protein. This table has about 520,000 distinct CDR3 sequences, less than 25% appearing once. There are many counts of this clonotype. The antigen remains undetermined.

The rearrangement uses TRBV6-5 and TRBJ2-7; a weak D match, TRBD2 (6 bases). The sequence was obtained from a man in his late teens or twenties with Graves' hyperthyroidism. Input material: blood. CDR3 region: CASRDSPYEQYF. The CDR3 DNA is TGTGCCAGTAGGGACTCACCCTACGAGCAGTACTTC.